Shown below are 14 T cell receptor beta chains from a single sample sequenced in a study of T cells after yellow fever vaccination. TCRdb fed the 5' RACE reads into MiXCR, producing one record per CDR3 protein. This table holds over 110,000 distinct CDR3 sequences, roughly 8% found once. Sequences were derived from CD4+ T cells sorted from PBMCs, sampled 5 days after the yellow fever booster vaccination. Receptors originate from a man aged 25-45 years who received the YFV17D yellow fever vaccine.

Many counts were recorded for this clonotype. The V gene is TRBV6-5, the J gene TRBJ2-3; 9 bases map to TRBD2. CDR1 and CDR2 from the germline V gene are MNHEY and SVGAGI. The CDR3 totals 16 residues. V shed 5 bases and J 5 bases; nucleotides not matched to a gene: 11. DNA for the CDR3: TGTGCCAGCAGTCGTGGCGGGAGGGCCGGGGTAGATACGCAGTATTTT. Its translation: CASSRGGRAGVDTQYF.

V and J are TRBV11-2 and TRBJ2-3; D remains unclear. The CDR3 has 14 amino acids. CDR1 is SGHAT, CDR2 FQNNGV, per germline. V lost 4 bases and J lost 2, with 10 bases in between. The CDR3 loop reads CASSSRPHTDTQYF. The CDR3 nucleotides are TGTGCCAGCAGCTCACGGCCCCACACAGATACGCAGTATTTT.

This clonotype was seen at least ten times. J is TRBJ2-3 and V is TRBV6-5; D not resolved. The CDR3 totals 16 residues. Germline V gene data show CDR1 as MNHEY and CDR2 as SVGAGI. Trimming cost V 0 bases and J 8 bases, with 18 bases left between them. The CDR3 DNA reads TGTGCCAGCAGTTACTCCAGGACGCGCGTCTTAGCTACGCAGTATTTT. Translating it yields CASSYSRTRVLATQYF.

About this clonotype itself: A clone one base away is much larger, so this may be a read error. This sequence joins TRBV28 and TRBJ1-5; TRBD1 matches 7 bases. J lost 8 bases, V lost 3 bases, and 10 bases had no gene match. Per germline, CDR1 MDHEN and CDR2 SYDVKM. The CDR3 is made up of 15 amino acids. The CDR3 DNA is TGTGCCAGCAGTTTTTCCGACAGGGTGCATAAGCCCCAGCATTTT. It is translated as CASSFSDRVHKPQHF.

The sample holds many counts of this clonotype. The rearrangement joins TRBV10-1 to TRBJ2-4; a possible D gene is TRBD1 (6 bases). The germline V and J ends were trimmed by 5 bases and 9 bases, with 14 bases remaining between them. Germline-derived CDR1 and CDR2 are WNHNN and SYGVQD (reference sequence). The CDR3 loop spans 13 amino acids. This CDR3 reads CASSKQGFGIQYF. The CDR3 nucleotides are TGCGCCAGCAGTAAACAGGGATTTGGCATTCAGTACTTC.

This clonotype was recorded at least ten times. The CDR3 DNA reads as TGCGCCAGCAGTGTTGGCGGGACCACAGATACGCAGTATTTT. The encoded protein is CASSVGGTTDTQYF. The V and J genes are TRBV10-1 and TRBJ2-3; weak D call: TRBD2 (6 bases). This CDR3 region has 14 residues. Trimming took off 4 bases at V and 2 bases at J, with 10 bases between the two ends. Germline V gene sequence: CDR1 WNHNN, CDR2 SYGVQD (reference sequence).

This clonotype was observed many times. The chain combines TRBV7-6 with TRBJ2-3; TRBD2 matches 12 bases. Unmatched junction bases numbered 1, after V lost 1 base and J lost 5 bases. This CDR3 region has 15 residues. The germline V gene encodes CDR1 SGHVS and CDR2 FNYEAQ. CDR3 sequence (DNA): TGTGCCAGCAGCTTAGGGGGACTAGCGGGAGATACGCAGTATTTT. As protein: CASSLGGLAGDTQYF.

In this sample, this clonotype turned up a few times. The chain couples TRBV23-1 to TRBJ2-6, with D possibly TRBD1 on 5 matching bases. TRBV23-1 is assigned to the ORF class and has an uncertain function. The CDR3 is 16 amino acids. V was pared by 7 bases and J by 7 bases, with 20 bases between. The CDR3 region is CASNRQGELGANVLTF. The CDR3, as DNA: TGCGCCAGCAACCGGCAAGGGGAATTAGGAGCCAACGTCCTGACTTTC.

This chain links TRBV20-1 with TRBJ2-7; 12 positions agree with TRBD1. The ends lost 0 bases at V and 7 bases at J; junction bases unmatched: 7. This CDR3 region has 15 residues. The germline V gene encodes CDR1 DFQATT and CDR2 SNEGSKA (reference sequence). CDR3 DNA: TGCAGTGCTAGAGATCCGGGACAGGGGGCCGGGGAGCAGTACTTC. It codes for CSARDPGQGAGEQYF.

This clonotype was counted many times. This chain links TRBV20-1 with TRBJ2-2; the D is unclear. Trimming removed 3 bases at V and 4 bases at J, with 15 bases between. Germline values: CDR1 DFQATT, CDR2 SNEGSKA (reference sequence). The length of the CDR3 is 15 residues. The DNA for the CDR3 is TGCAGTGCTAGTAGGGCTCTGGGTAGCACCGGGGAGCTGTTTTTT. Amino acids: CSASRALGSTGELFF.

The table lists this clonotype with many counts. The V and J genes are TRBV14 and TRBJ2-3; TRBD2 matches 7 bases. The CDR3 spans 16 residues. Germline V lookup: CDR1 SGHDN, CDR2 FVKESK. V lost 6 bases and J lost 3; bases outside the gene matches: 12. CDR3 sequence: CASSPGDWRETDTQYF. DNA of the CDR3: TGTGCCAGCAGTCCGGGGGACTGGCGGGAGACAGATACGCAGTATTTT.

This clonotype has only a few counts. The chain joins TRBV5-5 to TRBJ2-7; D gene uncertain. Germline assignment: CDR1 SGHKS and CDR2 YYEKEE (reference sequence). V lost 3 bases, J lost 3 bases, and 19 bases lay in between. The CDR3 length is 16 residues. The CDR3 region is CASSSLGLGVDYEQYF. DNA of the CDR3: TGTGCCAGCAGCTCCCTGGGTTTGGGCGTCGACTACGAGCAGTACTTC.

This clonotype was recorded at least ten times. The DNA for the CDR3 is TGCAGCTCCGGGGGGAGGAGTGGAGAGACCCAGTACTTC. Translated, it gives CSSGGRSGETQYF. This chain links TRBV29-1 with TRBJ2-5; 7 bases match TRBD2. This CDR3 spans 13 amino acids. Trimming at V came to 8 bases and at J to 4 bases, leaving 10 bases not matched to a gene. Germline CDR1 reads SQVTM; CDR2 reads ANQGSEA.

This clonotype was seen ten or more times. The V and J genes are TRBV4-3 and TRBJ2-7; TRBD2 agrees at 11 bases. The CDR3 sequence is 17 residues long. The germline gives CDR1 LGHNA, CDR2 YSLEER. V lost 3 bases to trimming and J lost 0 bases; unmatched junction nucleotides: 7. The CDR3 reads CASSQEPGLAASYEQYF. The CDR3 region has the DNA TGCGCCAGCAGCCAGGAACCGGGACTAGCGGCCTCCTACGAGCAGTACTTC.